Listed below are T cell receptor beta chains from one sample, sequenced in a study of read filtering for tumor transcriptome and immune sequencing. One entry per CDR3 protein, called by TCRdb with MiXCR from the reads. The data show more than 30,000 distinct CDR3 sequences, about an eighth seen once. Sequencing was performed on a population of CD138-negative cells sorted from bone marrow. The source of these receptors is a donor aged 40 or over with multiple myeloma. The CDR3 runs from the conserved cysteine through the conserved F or W. Each record gives: D gene, clone size, J gene, V gene, CDR3 DNA, CDR3 protein. The D gene is left open where the match is weak. Clone sizes are given selectively: once, few, many, or a class where the clone is expanded.

>NA|once|TRBJ1-1|TRBV7-2
TGTGCCAGCATCTTAGACAGATTGAACACTGAAGCTTTCTTT
CASILDRLNTEAFF
>NA|many|TRBJ2-7|TRBV10-3
TGTGCCATCAGTTTCGGTAGTGAATACGAGCAGTACTTC
CAISFGSEYEQYF
>TRBD1|few|TRBJ2-1|TRBV7-3
TGTGCCGGCAGCTCCCCGGGACAGGGATACAATGAGCAGTTCTTC
CAGSSPGQGYNEQFF
>NA|many|TRBJ1-1|TRBV4-3
TGCGCCAGCAGCCAAGAAGGGAGTTTGGACACTGAAGCTTTCTTT
CASSQEGSLDTEAFF
>TRBD2|many|TRBJ2-2|TRBV18
TGTGCCAGCTCACCAGTCGGACTAGCGTCGAACGGGGAGCTGTTTTTT
CASSPVGLASNGELFF
>NA|many|TRBJ2-5|TRBV20-1
TGCAGTGCTAGAGGGCCGACAACGCAAGAGACCCAGTACTTC
CSARGPTTQETQYF
>TRBD2|many|TRBJ2-1|TRBV29-1
TGCAGCGTTTTGGGGGGGGGGAATGAGCAGTTCTTC
CSVLGGGNEQFF
>TRBD2|many|TRBJ2-1|TRBV5-1
TGCGCCAGCAGGCTAGCGGGAGTGTACAATGAGCAGTTCTTC
CASRLAGVYNEQFF
>NA|few|TRBJ2-7|TRBV2
TGTGCCAGCAGACGGACTTTTCTCTCCTACGAGCAGTACTTC
CASRRTFLSYEQYF
>TRBD1|many|TRBJ2-1|TRBV7-9
TGTGCCAGCAGCTCCAGGACAGGGGACAATGAGCAGTTCTTC
CASSSRTGDNEQFF
>TRBD2|many|TRBJ2-7|TRBV3-1
TGTGCCAGCAGCCTCGGGACTAGCGGGAGTGGCTACGAGCAGTACTTC
CASSLGTSGSGYEQYF
>NA|few|TRBJ2-5|TRBV5-1
TGCGCCAGCAGCTTGAGTCTGGGAGAGACCCAGTACTTC
CASSLSLGETQYF
>TRBD2|many|TRBJ2-7|TRBV20-1
TGCAGTGCTAGAGAAGGGCAGCGGGAGGGCCACGAGCAGTACTTC
CSAREGQREGHEQYF
>NA|medium-sized|TRBJ2-7|TRBV6-2/TRBV6-3
TGTGCCAGCAGTTACTCAAGTGCAAGCCGCGGGGAGCAGTACTTC
CASSYSSASRGEQYF
>NA|few|TRBJ2-3|TRBV24-1
TGTGCCACCAGTGACCCGGGACAAAGCACAGATACGCAGTATTTT
CATSDPGQSTDTQYF
>TRBD2|many|TRBJ2-7|TRBV6-2/TRBV6-3
TGTGCCAGCAGACTGGTAGCGGGCATCTACGAGCAGTACTTC
CASRLVAGIYEQYF
>TRBD2|many|TRBJ2-1|TRBV9
TGTGCCAGCAGCGATAGCGGGAGCTCCTACAATGAGCAGTTCTTC
CASSDSGSSYNEQFF
>NA|many|TRBJ2-7|TRBV20-1
TGCAGTGCTAGGGTCCTATCCCGGGACGGATCTTACGAGCAGTACTTC
CSARVLSRDGSYEQYF
>TRBD2|many|TRBJ2-5|TRBV7-2
TGTGCCAGCAGCCCACGGACAGCGGGGGGAGAGACCCAGTACTTC
CASSPRTAGGETQYF
>NA|NA|TRBJ1-6|TRBV4-1
TGCGCCAGCAGCCAAGGGTCTGGGTCACCCCTCCACTTT
CASSQGSGSPLHF
>TRBD1|many|TRBJ1-5|TRBV6-6
TGTGCCAGCAGTTACCTGGACAGGGGGGATCAGCCCCAGCATTTT
CASSYLDRGDQPQHF
>TRBD2|few|TRBJ2-7|TRBV6-2/TRBV6-3
TGTGCCAGCAGGCCAGCGGGAGGGCCCTCCGAGCAGTACTTC
CASRPAGGPSEQYF
>NA|many|TRBJ2-7|TRBV4-1
TGCGCCAGCAGCCAAGACCCTACAGGGTTCTACGAGCAGTACTTC
CASSQDPTGFYEQYF
>NA|many|TRBJ2-2|TRBV29-1
TGCAGCGTTGAAGATCAGGGGTCCGGGGAGCTGTTTTTT
CSVEDQGSGELFF
>TRBD1|many|TRBJ2-5|TRBV6-1
TGTGCCAGCAGTTCTCAGACAGGGAAAGAGACCCAGTACTTC
CASSSQTGKETQYF
>TRBD1|many|TRBJ1-4|TRBV7-2
TGTGCCAGCAGCCGAACCGACAGGGTCGAAAAACTGTTTTTT
CASSRTDRVEKLFF
>TRBD2|many|TRBJ2-7|TRBV7-9
TGTGCCAGCAGCGGCGGGACTAGCGACCCAAGGGAGCAGTACTTC
CASSGGTSDPREQYF
>NA|NA|TRBJ2-3|TRBV7-3
TGTGCCAGCAGCTTAAGTGGTTTCGGCACAGATACGCAGTATTTT
CASSLSGFGTDTQYF
>NA|NA|TRBJ2-2|TRBV3-1
TGTGCCAGCAGCCCGGGATCCCACACCGGGGAGCTGTTTTTT
CASSPGSHTGELFF
>TRBD2|few|TRBJ2-5|TRBV11-2
TGTGCCAGCAGCTCTCGGACTAGCCAGGAGACCCAGTACTTC
CASSSRTSQETQYF
>NA|many|TRBJ2-2|TRBV7-9
TGTGCCAGCAGCCCTAAGGACCGATTAGGCGGGGAGCTGTTTTTT
CASSPKDRLGGELFF
>TRBD2|NA|TRBJ2-2|TRBV4-1
TGCGCCAGCAGCCGAGTGCGGGAGACCGGGGAGCTGTTTTTT
CASSRVRETGELFF
>NA|many|TRBJ2-7|TRBV5-1
TGCGCCAGCAGCCAGGCAGGGGAAAGAGTCTACGAGCAGTACTTC
CASSQAGERVYEQYF
>TRBD1|many|TRBJ2-5|TRBV7-9
TGTGCCAGCGGGAAAAGGACAGGGGGAACATTACCCTACCAAGAGACCCAGTACTTC
CASGKRTGGTLPYQETQYF
>NA|many|TRBJ2-2|TRBV20-1
TGCAGTGCTAGAGATCGGGGACCGATCACCGGGGAGCTGTTTTTT
CSARDRGPITGELFF
>NA|many|TRBJ2-1|TRBV28
TGTGCCATCACTCTGCCGGGATACAATGAGCAGTTCTTC
CAITLPGYNEQFF
>NA|many|TRBJ2-1|TRBV25-1
TGTGCCAGCAGTCTGGTCAGGGAGACGGGCAATGAGCAGTTCTTC
CASSLVRETGNEQFF
>TRBD1|many|TRBJ1-1|TRBV30
TGTGCCTGGAGTGTACCCCCCTTCCGGACAGGAGGCACTGAAGCTTTCTTT
CAWSVPPFRTGGTEAFF
>TRBD2|many|TRBJ2-7|TRBV28
TGTGCCAGCAGTGGGCGGGACTATGAGTACTTC
CASSGRDYEYF
>NA|many|TRBJ2-3|TRBV28
TGTGCCAGCAGCGAACGGGGGACCGAGGATACGCAGTATTTT
CASSERGTEDTQYF
>NA|many|TRBJ2-7|TRBV7-6
TGTGCCAGCAGCTTTTCCGACGAGCAGTACTTC
CASSFSDEQYF